The present T cell receptor beta chain was sequenced within a study of T-cell memory formation after mild COVID-19. For the study at large: In these data, TCR clusters were largely donor specific.

This clonotype was detected a few times. Antigen specificity is unknown. TCRdb called the 5' RACE reads again in MiXCR, with one record for every CDR3 protein. The sample holds some 48,000 distinct CDR3 sequences, 9.5% to 15% seen once. Study-wide points: Memory sampled before infection contained some responding clones, suggesting cross-reactive memory joined. Nothing confirmed that second-wave clones peaking on day 37 were specific for SARS-CoV-2. Among contracting clones, CD4+ were mainly CM/EM and CD8+ enriched in EMRA.

In germline, CDR1 is SGHVS, CDR2 FQNEAQ. CDR3 length equals 15 residues. Trimming cost V 5 bases and J 5 bases, with 18 bases left between them. V usage is TRBV7-8 and J usage is TRBJ2-5, with TRBD1 as a possible D gene (5 bases). This receptor was taken from a man between 18 and 35 years old who had mild COVID-19 (a few samples of this study predate the infection). Cell type and time point are not known. Sequencing used PBMCs or a T cell subset sorted from them (not recorded which). CDR3 protein: CASSALDGSGETQYF. In nucleotides, the CDR3 is TGTGCCAGCAGCGCCCTAGACGGCTCAGGGGAGACCCAGTACTTC.